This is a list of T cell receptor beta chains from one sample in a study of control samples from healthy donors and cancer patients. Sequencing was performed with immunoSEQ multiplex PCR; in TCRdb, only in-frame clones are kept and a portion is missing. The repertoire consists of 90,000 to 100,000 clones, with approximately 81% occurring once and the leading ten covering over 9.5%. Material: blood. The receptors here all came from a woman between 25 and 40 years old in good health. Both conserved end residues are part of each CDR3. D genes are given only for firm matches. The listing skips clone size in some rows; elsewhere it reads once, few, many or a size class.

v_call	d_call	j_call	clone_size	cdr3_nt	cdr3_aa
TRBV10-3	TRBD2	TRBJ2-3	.	TGTGCCATCAGTGAAAGGCGGGGGGGCACAGATACGCAGTATTTT	CAISERRGGTDTQYF
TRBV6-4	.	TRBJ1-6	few	TGTGCCAGCAGTGACTCGAGCGGCGGTTCACCCCTCCACTTT	CASSDSSGGSPLHF
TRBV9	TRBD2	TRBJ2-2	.	TGTGCCAGCAAGGGCGGGGGGGCCCGCGCGAACACCGGGGAGCTGTTTTTT	CASKGGGARANTGELFF
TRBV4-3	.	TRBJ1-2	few	TGCGCCAGCAGCCAAGGGACGGGAGACGGTGGCTACACCTTC	CASSQGTGDGGYTF
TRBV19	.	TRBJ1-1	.	TGTGCCTGCCGGCGGGGGAACACTGAAGCTTTCTTT	CACRRGNTEAFF
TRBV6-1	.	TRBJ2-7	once	TGTGCCAGCAGTGAACGAACGCCTCTGGACGAGGGTGTCTACGAGCAGTACTTC	CASSERTPLDEGVYEQYF
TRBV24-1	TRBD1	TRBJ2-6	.	TGTGCCACCAGCCGGGGACAGGGGCCCCCCTGGGCCAACGTCCTGACTTTC	CATSRGQGPPWANVLTF
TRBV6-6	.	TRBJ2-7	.	TGTGCCAGCAGCCGGGGCGGCAACGAGCAGTACTTC	CASSRGGNEQYF
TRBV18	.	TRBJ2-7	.	TGTGCCAGCTCACAGTTTTACTCCTACGAGCAGTACTTC	CASSQFYSYEQYF
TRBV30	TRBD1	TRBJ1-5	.	TGTGCCTGGAGTGCCGGACAGGGGGGGAATCAGCCCCAGCATTTT	CAWSAGQGGNQPQHF
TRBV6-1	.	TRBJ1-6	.	TGTGCCAGCAGTGAAAGGCGGTCGGGAGGGGGACACTCACCCCTCCACTTT	CASSERRSGGGHSPLHF
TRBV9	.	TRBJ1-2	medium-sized	TGTGCCAGCAGCGTCTCCGGGACACATGGCTACACCTTC	CASSVSGTHGYTF
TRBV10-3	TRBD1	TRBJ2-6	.	TGTGCCATCAGTGAAACAGGGGGCAATTCTGGGGCCAACGTCCTGACTTTC	CAISETGGNSGANVLTF
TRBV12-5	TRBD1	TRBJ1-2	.	TGTGCTAGTGGCCCAGGACAGGGCCCCGCTGGCTACACCTTC	CASGPGQGPAGYTF
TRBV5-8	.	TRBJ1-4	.	TGTGCCAGCAGGATGAGGCAAGGGAGGGAAAAACTGTTTTTT	CASRMRQGREKLFF
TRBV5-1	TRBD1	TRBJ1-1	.	TGCGCCAGCAGCTGGACAGGGGACACTGAAGCTTTCTTT	CASSWTGDTEAFF
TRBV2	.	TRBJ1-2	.	TGTGCCAGCAGTCCACAGGGAATATCGGGCTACACCTTC	CASSPQGISGYTF
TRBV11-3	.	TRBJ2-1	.	TGTGCCAGCAGCTTGGCGGGACAGCACTACAATGAGCAGTTCTTC	CASSLAGQHYNEQFF
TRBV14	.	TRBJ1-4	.	TGTGCCAGCAGCTTTTTAAAGGGGGGTGACGAAAAACTGTTTTTT	CASSFLKGGDEKLFF
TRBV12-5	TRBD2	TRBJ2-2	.	TGTGCTAGTGGTTTGGCTAGCGGGGGGCTTTACACCGGGGAGCTGTTTTTT	CASGLASGGLYTGELFF
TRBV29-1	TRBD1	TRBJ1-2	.	TGCAGCGTGGGACAGGCCTCAGGTGGCTACACCTTC	CSVGQASGGYTF
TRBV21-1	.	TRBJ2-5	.	TGTGCCAGCAACCAAGGGTCAAGGCCGGGAGGCCAGGAGACCCAGTACTTC	CASNQGSRPGGQETQYF
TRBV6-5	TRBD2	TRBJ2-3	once	TGTGCCAGCAGGCTAGCGGGGGGATTGGATACGCAGTATTTT	CASRLAGGLDTQYF
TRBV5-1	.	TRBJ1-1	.	TGCGCCAGCAGCTTGGTGGTAAACACTGAAGCTTTCTTT	CASSLVVNTEAFF
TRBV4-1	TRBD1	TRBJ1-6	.	TGCGCCAGCAGCTACGCCGGGACAGGGGTATCACCCCTCCACTTT	CASSYAGTGVSPLHF
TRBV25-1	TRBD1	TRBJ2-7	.	TGTGCCAGCAGGGGACAGGATACCTACGAGCAGTACTTC	CASRGQDTYEQYF
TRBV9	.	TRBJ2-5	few	TGTGCCAGCAGCGTCCAGGGGGGTGGAGAGACCCAGTACTTC	CASSVQGGGETQYF
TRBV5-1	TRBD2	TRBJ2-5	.	TGCGCCAGCAGGGCTAGCGGGGGGCCGGAGACCCAGTACTTC	CASRASGGPETQYF
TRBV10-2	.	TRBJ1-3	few	TGCGCCAGCACCCAGTCAGGGGACGGGAACACCATATATTTT	CASTQSGDGNTIYF
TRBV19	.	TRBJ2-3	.	TGTGCCAGTAGTACCCCACGAACCTTCACAGATACGCAGTATTTT	CASSTPRTFTDTQYF
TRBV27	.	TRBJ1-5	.	TGTGCCAGCAGGCCCGAGTACGGTTATAATCAGCCCCAGCATTTT	CASRPEYGYNQPQHF
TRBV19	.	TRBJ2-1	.	TGTGCCAGTAGTATGGTAGGGGGGGGCTACAATGAGCAGTTCTTC	CASSMVGGGYNEQFF
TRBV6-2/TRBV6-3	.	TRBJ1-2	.	TGTGCCAGCAGTTGGGACCGGAGGGGCTACACCTTC	CASSWDRRGYTF
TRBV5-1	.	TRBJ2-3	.	TGCGCCAGCAGCCTGCAGGGGACAAATACGCAGTATTTT	CASSLQGTNTQYF
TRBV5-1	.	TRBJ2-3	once	TGCGCCAGCAGCTTGGTGGAGCCCGGCACAGATACGCAGTATTTT	CASSLVEPGTDTQYF
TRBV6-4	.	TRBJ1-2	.	TGTGCCAGCAGTGCTCGGAACTATGGCTACACCTTC	CASSARNYGYTF
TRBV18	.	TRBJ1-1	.	TGTGCCAGCTCACCATCGAGCGCGGGCACTGAAGCTTTCTTT	CASSPSSAGTEAFF